The text below deals with one T cell receptor (beta chain). No antigen is known for it. The sample comes from a study of cytomegalovirus exposure and HLA in healthy donors. As for the study in general: A prior study identified 117 million unique TCR beta sequences from about 179 million T cells. As released early, the data held approximately 80 million unique TCRs from HLA-typed donors.

Study results and limitations: Most TCR sequences were rare, but some public TCRs occurred in many donors. Among TCR beta chains, those listed as cytomegalovirus-associated numbered some 160.

Researchers ran the PCR with 60 Vbeta and 13 Jbeta primers. The data were produced by immunoSEQ multiplex PCR, yet TCRdb's version contains in-frame clones alone and is incomplete. This sample yields about 140,000 clones, of which approximately 80% are seen a single time; under 1.5% belongs to the top ten. The sequenced material came from PBMCs. This receptor was obtained from a male donor in good health and CMV-seropositive.

CDR3 nucleotides: TGTGCCAGCAGCTTAGACTTATTTATGTCTGAAGCTTTCTTT. It encodes CASSLDLFMSEAFF. The chain carries TRBV7-9 and TRBJ1-1; D gene ambiguous. Germline CDR1 is SEHNR and CDR2 is FQNEAQ (reference sequence). The CDR3 contains 14 residues. The V end lost 1 base, the J end lost 6 bases, and 12 bases lay between the germline ends.